This T cell receptor (beta chain) was captured by sequencing in a study of OX40 agonist ivuxolimab in advanced cancers. Study-wide context: Three dose-escalation patients had partial responses: one with hepatocellular carcinoma and two with cutaneous melanoma.

Produced via immunoSEQ multiplex PCR; TCRdb's table is partial and in-frame only. The data contain about 49,000 clones, roughly 83% of them singletons. Between the trimmed V and J ends, which lost 11 bases and 6 bases, there was a span of 25 bases. Germline V CDR1 and CDR2: MNHNY, SVGAGI (reference sequence). This CDR3 spans 16 amino acids. This receptor was obtained from an adult with an advanced solid tumor such as melanoma, head and neck, liver or kidney cancer. The V and J genes are TRBV6-6 and TRBJ2-2, with D possibly matching TRBD2 (5 bases). The sample here was CD4+ or CD8+ T cells sorted from blood, taken in a trial of the OX40 agonist ivuxolimab. CDR3 DNA: TGTGCCGGCGCGGGTTTTGGGATCGGAAGTCCCGGGGAGCTGTTTTTT. This encodes CAGAGFGIGSPGELFF.